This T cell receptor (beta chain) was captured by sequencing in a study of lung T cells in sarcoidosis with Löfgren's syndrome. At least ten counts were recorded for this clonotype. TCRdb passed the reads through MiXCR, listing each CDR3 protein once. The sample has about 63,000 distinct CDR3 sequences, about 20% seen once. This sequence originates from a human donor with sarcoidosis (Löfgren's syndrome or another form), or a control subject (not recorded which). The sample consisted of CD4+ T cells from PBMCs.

This chain's CDR3 is CSATELADSYNEQFF. The CDR3 nucleotides read TGCAGTGCTACAGAACTAGCGGACTCCTACAATGAGCAGTTCTTC. The chain recombines TRBV20-1 with TRBJ2-1; 8 positions agree with TRBD2. With 4 bases clipped from V and 0 bases from J, the junction kept 5 bases outside the gene matches. Germline CDR1 DFQATT, CDR2 SNEGSKA (reference sequence). The CDR3 loop spans 15 amino acids.